The T cell receptor beta chain described here comes from a study of control samples from healthy donors and cancer patients. This clone was seen more than once but under ten times. The method was immunoSEQ multiplex PCR; TCRdb's version includes in-frame clones alone and lacks a portion of them. The data show around 72,000 clones, around 84% seen once. The CDR3 runs 20 residues. The specimen sequenced was blood. This chain joins TRBV21-1 and TRBJ1-3; the table's D call, TRBD1, has no DNA check behind it. TRBV21-1 is a pseudogene. The clonotype comes from a man between 50 and 59 years old in good health. The CDR3 loop is CASSKEEDRRLIISGNTIYF. Here the CDR3 DNA reads TGTGCCAGCAGCAAAGAGGAGGACAGGAGACTGATTATCTCTGGAAACACCATATATTTT.